Listed here is a single TCR beta chain. This clone occurred once. No antigen is known for it. No quality values exist for individual bases; no much larger clone is one base distant. CDR1 MDHEN and CDR2 SYDVKM were looked up in the germline V gene. There are 17 amino acids in the CDR3, from cysteine to phenylalanine inclusive. The CDR3 DNA has 51 bases and is translated from base 1. Deletion took 3 bases off V and 10 bases off J, with a span of 22 bases between the germline ends. Whole blood was collected in K2EDTA tubes by collaborating institutions according to the institutions' own protocols. For TCRbeta analysis, collaborators shipped samples as frozen whole blood, isolated PBMCs, or DNA extracted from either of those sample types. This sample is drawn from a study of blood T cell repertoires in COVID-19 (dated by TCRdb to 2019 to 2021). For context, the study as a whole: Samples covering the acute and convalescent phases of COVID-19 were provided by collaborators in the United States, Italy and Spain. The prospective study material was composed of cDNA or gDNA derived from T cells, B-cell-depleted T cells, or PBMCs. The dataset comprised deeply sampled blood TCRbeta repertoires from subjects exposed to, actively infected with, or recovered from COVID-19. The repertoires were released in a freely available public database intended as a resource for research on the immune response to SARS-CoV-2. The samples were drawn from two sources: the first 160 participants of the ongoing ImmuneRACE study, and fewer than 1,500 subjects contributed by 6 global collaborators. A de-identified subject ID, COVID-19 status, age in years and sex were almost always included in the sample metadata. Where HLA class I and class II types were available, the types were taken from metadata supplied by the sample provider, not from assay-based typing. Findings and caveats that apply to the study as a whole: The quantity of clinical and demographic metadata differed by source and by participant and was supplied without curation.

TCRbeta CDR3 regions were amplified from genomic DNA by means of the immunoSEQ Assay, a bias-controlled multiplex PCR. The authors' analysis ran thus. Within the assay, amplification of reference gene primers was used to estimate how many nucleated cells each sample contained. Sequence reads were collapsed and filtered to measure the absolute abundance of every unique TCRbeta CDR3 rearrangement. For each sample, productive Simpson clonality was calculated by taking the square root of Simpson's diversity index across productive rearrangements. Held by TCRdb, this immuneACCESS table contains in-frame sequences only and omits some clones. Under half of the omission traces to an unresolved V gene where checked; the cause of the rest is unknown. V and J calls and clone size follow that table, whereas D and trimming were derived from the DNA. The sample has roughly 170,000 clones on record, approximately 84% of them singletons. Clones ranked in the top ten supply roughly 6.8% of the sample.

Source material: peripheral blood. The sequence derives from a human donor in a cohort sampled during active COVID-19. The rearranged segments are TRBV28 and TRBJ1-6, with no D gene named confidently. The nucleotide sequence reads as follows: TGTGCCAGCAGTTTGGAGGTTGGGGAAGATAATAGATCACCCCTCCACTTT. This gives the protein CASSLEVGEDNRSPLHF.